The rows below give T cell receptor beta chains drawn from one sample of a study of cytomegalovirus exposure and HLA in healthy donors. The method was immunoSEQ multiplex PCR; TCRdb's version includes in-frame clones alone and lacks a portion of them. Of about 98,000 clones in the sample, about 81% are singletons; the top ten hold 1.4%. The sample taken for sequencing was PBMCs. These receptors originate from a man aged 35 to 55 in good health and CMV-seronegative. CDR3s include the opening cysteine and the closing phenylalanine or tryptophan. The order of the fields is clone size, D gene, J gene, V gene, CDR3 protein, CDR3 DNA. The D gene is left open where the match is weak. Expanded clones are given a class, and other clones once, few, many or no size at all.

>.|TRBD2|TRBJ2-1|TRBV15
CATSPQETSGAGRYNEQFF
TGTGCCACCAGCCCCCAGGAGACTAGCGGGGCAGGCCGTTACAATGAGCAGTTCTTC
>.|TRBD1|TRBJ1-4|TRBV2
CASRRGQGFEKLFF
TGTGCCAGCAGGCGCGGACAGGGGTTTGAAAAACTGTTTTTT
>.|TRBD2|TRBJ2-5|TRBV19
CASRSSLLRGGSGETQYF
TGTGCCAGTCGCTCCTCCCTATTGCGGGGGGGCTCGGGAGAGACCCAGTACTTC
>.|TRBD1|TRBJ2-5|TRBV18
CASSPVTGVQETQYF
TGTGCCAGCTCACCCGTTACAGGGGTCCAAGAGACCCAGTACTTC
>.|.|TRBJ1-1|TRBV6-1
CASSDWETEAFF
TGTGCCAGCAGTGACTGGGAGACTGAAGCTTTCTTT
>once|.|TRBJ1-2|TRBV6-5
CASSYAGNYGYTF
TGTGCCAGCAGTTACGCAGGGAACTATGGCTACACCTTC
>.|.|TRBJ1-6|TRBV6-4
CASSDRQNSPLHF
TGTGCCAGCAGTGACCGACAAAATTCACCCCTCCACTTT
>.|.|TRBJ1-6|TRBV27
CASSFRGDSPLHF
TGTGCCAGCAGTTTCAGGGGTGATTCACCCCTCCACTTT
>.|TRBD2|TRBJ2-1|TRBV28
CASSSNFGLAPGGSYNEQFF
TGTGCCAGCAGTTCCAATTTCGGCCTAGCCCCCGGGGGGTCCTACAATGAGCAGTTCTTC
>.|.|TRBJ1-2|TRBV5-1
CASSLGTVGAANYGYTF
TGCGCCAGCAGCTTGGGGACAGTAGGGGCTGCTAACTATGGCTACACCTTC
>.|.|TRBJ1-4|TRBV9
CASSVGQGGEKLFF
TGTGCCAGCAGCGTAGGTCAGGGAGGTGAAAAACTGTTTTTT
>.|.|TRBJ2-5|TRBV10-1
CASSEWYYDSPRWETQYF
TGCGCCAGCAGTGAGTGGTATTACGACAGCCCTAGATGGGAGACCCAGTACTTC
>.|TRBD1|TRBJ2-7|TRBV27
CASSLFIAGGYYEQYF
TGTGCCAGCAGTTTATTCATCGCAGGGGGTTACTACGAGCAGTACTTC